These 10 T cell receptor beta chains were all obtained from the same sample, sequenced in a study of cytomegalovirus exposure and HLA in healthy donors. Both 60 Vbeta primers and 13 Jbeta primers went into the PCR. Profiled with immunoSEQ multiplex PCR; TCRdb holds only in-frame clones, not every one. The sample yields roughly 200,000 clones, over 65% seen once. The sequenced material came from PBMCs. The receptors originated from a man between 18 and 29 years old in good health and CMV-seronegative.

V gene TRBV2 combines with J gene TRBJ1-5; 11 nucleotides agree with TRBD1. Losses at the gene ends were 8 bases for V and 2 bases for J; bases not matched to a gene: 5. Germline V gene sequence: CDR1 SNHLY, CDR2 FYNNEI. This CDR3 region has 15 residues. The CDR3 here is CASGGQGARNQPQHF. The CDR3 DNA follows: TGTGCCAGCGGAGGACAGGGGGCACGCAATCAGCCCCAGCATTTT.

V and J are TRBV11-1 and TRBJ2-7; TRBD1 aligns across 12 bases. The CDR3 has 14 amino acids. Germline assignment: CDR1 SGHAT and CDR2 FQDESV (reference sequence). J lost 4 bases, V lost 5 bases, and 3 bases had no gene match. In nucleotides, the CDR3 is TGTGCCAGCAGCAGGGACAGGGGGCTTTACGAGCAGTACTTC. This encodes CASSRDRGLYEQYF.

The chain joins TRBV14 to TRBJ2-7, with D tentatively TRBD2 (5 bases). CDR1 and CDR2 from the germline V gene are SGHDN and FVKESK. Trimming pared 6 bases from V and 6 bases from J, leaving 15 bases between. The CDR3 is 13 residues long. The DNA for the CDR3 is TGTGCCAGCAGTCGGGGTAGTGGGCTCGAGCAGTACTTC. This codes for CASSRGSGLEQYF.

The J gene is TRBJ2-7, the V gene TRBV29-1; possible D gene TRBD1, 7 bases. This CDR3 is built from 14 residues. Germline values: CDR1 SQVTM, CDR2 ANQGSEA. Trimming left V 2 bases short and J 4 bases short, with 15 bases between. CDR3 nucleotides: TGCAGCGTTGAACGGGACTCAGGGGGTTACGAGCAGTACTTC. Protein product: CSVERDSGGYEQYF.

The V and J genes are TRBV19 and TRBJ2-7; no clear D gene. Trimming took off 5 bases at V and 0 bases at J, with 11 bases between the two ends. This CDR3 contains 14 residues. CDR1 LNHDA and CDR2 SQIVND come from the germline V gene (reference sequence). The CDR3 loop reads CASSSQLASYEQYF. CDR3 DNA sequence: TGTGCCAGTAGTTCCCAACTCGCCTCCTACGAGCAGTACTTC.

The chain combines TRBV27 with TRBJ1-5; the match to TRBD1 covers 7 bases. Per germline, CDR1 MNHEY and CDR2 SMNVEV (reference sequence). The trim removed 5 bases at V and 7 bases at J, leaving 5 bases unmatched. The CDR3 is made up of 13 amino acids. CDR3 DNA sequence: TGTGCCAGCAGTGACAGGGTTGGCCAGCCCCAGCATTTT. Translating it yields CASSDRVGQPQHF.

J is TRBJ1-3 and V is TRBV6-5; D is unresolved. The germline V and J ends were trimmed by 7 bases and 0 bases, with 13 bases remaining between them. Germline values: CDR1 MNHEY, CDR2 SVGAGI. This CDR3 comprises 15 residues. CDR3 in DNA: TGTGCCAGCAAACCCGGGGATACCTCTGGAAACACCATATATTTT. Translating it yields CASKPGDTSGNTIYF.

In this sample, this clone turned up a few times. V usage is TRBV6-6 and J usage is TRBJ2-7, with TRBD2 matching 8 bases. The junction had 8 bases not matched to a gene; V was cut back by 4 bases and J by 3 bases. The germline CDR1 and CDR2 sequences are MNHNY and SVGAGI (reference sequence). This CDR3 region has 15 residues. The CDR3 DNA reads TGTGCCAGCAGTTTCCCGGGACTAGATTTCTACGAGCAGTACTTC. Its protein product is CASSFPGLDFYEQYF.

This clone was counted only a few times. The chain combines TRBV6-5 with TRBJ2-1, with D maybe TRBD2 (7 bases). Germline CDR1 MNHEY, CDR2 SVGAGI. CDR3 length: 13 residues. The V gene lost 8 bases and the J gene lost 8 bases, with 16 bases spanning the gap. The CDR3, as DNA: TGTGCCAGCTCCCTCGGGGGGCAGGATGAGCAGTTCTTC. This encodes CASSLGGQDEQFF.

The rearrangement links TRBV5-1 to TRBJ2-1, with D uncertain. Trimming removed 4 bases at V and 0 bases at J, with 5 bases between. Per germline, CDR1 SGHRS and CDR2 YFSETQ. The CDR3 sequence is 13 residues long. The CDR3 loop reads CASSHSSYNEQFF. The CDR3 DNA reads TGCGCCAGCAGCCATAGCTCCTACAATGAGCAGTTCTTC.